Listed here are 13 T cell receptor beta chains from one sample, sequenced in a study of blood T cell repertoires in COVID-19. TCRdb's copy holds only in-frame clones and misses some; the assay was immunoSEQ multiplex PCR. The sample carries about 44,000 clones, 88% recorded once. Sample: peripheral blood. These receptors all stem from a middle-aged woman with acute or convalescent COVID-19.

This clone is a singleton in its sample. The chain carries TRBV6-5 and TRBJ2-7; 8 bases match TRBD1. The CDR3 has 13 amino acids. Per the germline V gene, CDR1 is MNHEY and CDR2 is SVGAGI. Trimming took 5 bases from V and 3 from J; bases not matched to a gene: 3. The CDR3 DNA reads TGTGCCAGCAGTAGGACAGGGAACTACGAGCAGTACTTC. It encodes CASSRTGNYEQYF.

J is TRBJ2-1 and V is TRBV19, with D perhaps matching TRBD1 (6 bases). V lost 6 bases and J lost 5, with 11 bases in between. The germline V gene has CDR1 LNHDA and CDR2 SQIVND (reference sequence). The CDR3 consists of 13 residues. CDR3 in amino acids: CASSLTGNNEQFF. In nucleotides, the CDR3 is TGTGCCAGTAGCCTCACAGGGAACAATGAGCAGTTCTTC.

The V and J genes are TRBV18 and TRBJ1-1; tentatively, D is TRBD1 (6 bases). This CDR3 is built from 15 residues. V lost 3 bases, J lost 1 base, and 12 bases lay in between. The V gene's germline CDR1 is KGHSH and CDR2 LQKENI. The CDR3 loop is CASSPGGRGNTEAFF. CDR3 DNA: TGTGCCAGCTCACCCGGGGGGCGGGGGAACACTGAAGCTTTCTTT.

The V gene is TRBV3-1 (or the pseudogene TRBV3-2), the J gene TRBJ2-7; 13 positions agree with TRBD2. From germline, CDR1 is LGHDT and CDR2 YNNKEL (reference sequence). The ends lost 2 bases at V and 9 bases at J; junction bases unmatched: 10. The CDR3 consists of 16 residues. CDR3 DNA sequence: TGTGCCAGCAGCCAATTTCCGGGACTAGCGGGATCGGTGCAGTACTTC. This encodes CASSQFPGLAGSVQYF.

The V and J genes are TRBV7-2 and TRBJ2-5, with 7 positions matching TRBD2. The CDR3 has 15 residues. Germline assignment: CDR1 SGHTA and CDR2 FQGNSA. After removal of 2 bases from V and 2 bases from J, the junction contained 5 bases not matched to a gene. The CDR3 region has the DNA TGTGCCAGCAGCTTATGGGGGGGAAAGCAAGAGACCCAGTACTTC. Translated, it gives CASSLWGGKQETQYF.

V usage is TRBV2 and J usage is TRBJ2-3; TRBD2 is a possible D gene (7 bases). The length of the CDR3 is 14 residues. Germline values: CDR1 SNHLY, CDR2 FYNNEI. The V and J ends lost 10 bases and 5 bases respectively, with 19 bases between them. The CDR3 protein is CAMGGQHREDTQYF. The DNA of the CDR3 is TGTGCCATGGGAGGGCAGCACAGGGAAGATACGCAGTATTTT.

The V gene is TRBV7-2, the J gene TRBJ1-2, with a weak D call TRBD1 (5 bases). The CDR3 is 14 amino acids. Germline V gene sequence: CDR1 SGHTA, CDR2 FQGNSA. Between the trimmed V and J ends, which lost 1 base and 8 bases, there was a span of 14 bases. The CDR3, as DNA: TGTGCCAGCAGCTTAGTAGTTATGGGGCAAGGCTACACCTTC. Its protein product is CASSLVVMGQGYTF.

The rearrangement joins TRBV5-8 to TRBJ1-4, with a possible D match to TRBD1 (5 bases). Germline loops: CDR1 SGHTS, CDR2 YDEGEE. The CDR3 has 15 residues. V gave up 6 bases and J gave up 2 bases, with 14 bases separating them. The CDR3 reads CASIIRGYTNEKLFF. CDR3 nucleotide sequence: TGTGCCAGCATCATACGGGGGTACACTAATGAAAAACTGTTTTTT.

The chain recombines TRBV28 with TRBJ1-6; D perhaps matches TRBD1 (5 bases). Trimming shortened V by 3 bases and J by 7 bases, and 13 bases separated the two germline ends. Germline CDR1 reads MDHEN; CDR2 reads SYDVKM. The CDR3 totals 15 residues. DNA for the CDR3: TGTGCCAGCAGTTTGGCTTTGCGGGGGAATTCACCCCTCCACTTT. As protein: CASSLALRGNSPLHF.

V gene TRBV6-1 combines with J gene TRBJ2-7; 7 bases are a match to TRBD1. CDR3 size: 12 residues. The ends lost 3 bases at V and 6 bases at J; junction bases unmatched: 2. CDR1 and CDR2 (germline): MNHNS, SASEGT. This CDR3 reads CASSETGLEQYF. The CDR3 DNA reads as TGTGCCAGCAGTGAGACAGGGCTCGAGCAGTACTTC.

The J gene is TRBJ1-1, the V gene TRBV9; D is unclear. Germline CDR1 and CDR2: SGDLS and YYNGEE. V dropped 4 bases and J dropped 0 bases, with 13 bases sitting between them. This CDR3 is built from 15 residues. CDR3 sequence reads: CASSLNAQLNTEAFF. CDR3 DNA sequence: TGTGCCAGCAGCTTAAACGCACAGCTGAACACTGAAGCTTTCTTT.

The chain uses TRBV19 and TRBJ1-4; 7 bases are a match to TRBD1. Germline trimming cut 5 bases from V and 4 bases from J; bases unmatched to any gene: 16. The germline V gene encodes CDR1 LNHDA and CDR2 SQIVND (reference sequence). The CDR3 consists of 18 residues. Written as DNA, the CDR3 is TGTGCCAGTAGTCCATCGGGACAGACATTCCTACTTAATGAAAAACTGTTTTTT. Protein sequence: CASSPSGQTFLLNEKLFF.

There are a few counts of this clone. The chain recombines TRBV12-3 or TRBV12-4 with TRBJ1-2; a weak D match, TRBD1 (6 bases). Trimming pared 1 base from V and 12 bases from J, leaving 12 bases between. CDR3 size: 12 residues. The CDR3 protein is CASSLVLTGHTF. Written as DNA, the CDR3 is TGTGCCAGCAGTTTAGTGTTAACAGGGCACACCTTC.